This T cell receptor beta chain was identified in a study of cytomegalovirus exposure and HLA in healthy donors. Study outcomes and limitations: In a later analysis, TCR association rates varied by HLA locus: DRB1 most, HLA-C fewest.

Germline assignment: CDR1 MNHEY and CDR2 SMNVEV (reference sequence). This CDR3 contains 14 residues. With V trimmed by 5 bases and J by 7 bases, 11 bases remained unmatched. PCR amplification relied on 60 Vbeta primers (plus 13 Jbeta primers). Repertoires were generated with immunoSEQ multiplex PCR, while TCRdb's copy carries only in-frame clones and drops some. The listing records more than 90,000 clones. Note on this clone: Antigen unknown.

Sequenced material: PBMCs. This receptor was identified in a man aged 35 to 55 in good health and CMV-seropositive. The chain uses TRBV27 and TRBJ2-7; 7 nucleotides line up with TRBD2. In nucleotides, the CDR3 is TGTGCCAGCAGTCGCGACAGCGGGCGGGGGGAGCAGTACTTC. It translates to CASSRDSGRGEQYF.